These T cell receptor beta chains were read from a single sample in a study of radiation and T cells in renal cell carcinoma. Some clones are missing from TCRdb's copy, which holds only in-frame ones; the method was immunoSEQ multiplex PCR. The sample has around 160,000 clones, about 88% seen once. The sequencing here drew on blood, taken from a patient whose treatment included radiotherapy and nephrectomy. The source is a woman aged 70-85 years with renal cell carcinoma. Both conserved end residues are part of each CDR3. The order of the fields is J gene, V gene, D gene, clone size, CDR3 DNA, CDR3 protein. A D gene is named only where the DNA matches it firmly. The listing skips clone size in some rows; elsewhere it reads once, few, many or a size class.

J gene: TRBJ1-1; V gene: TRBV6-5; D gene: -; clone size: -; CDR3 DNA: TGTGCCAGCAGTCTGAGGAGGTCCACTGAAGCTTTCTTT; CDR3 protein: CASSLRRSTEAFF
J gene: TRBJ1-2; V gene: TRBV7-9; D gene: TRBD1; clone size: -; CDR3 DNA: TGTGCCAGCAGCCCTGGACAGGGACGTGAGGGCTACACCTTC; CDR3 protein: CASSPGQGREGYTF
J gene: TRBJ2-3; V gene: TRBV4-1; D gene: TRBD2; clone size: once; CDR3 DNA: TGCGCCAGCAGCCAAGAAGGGACTAGCGGCCTCGAGAAAACAGATACGCAGTATTTT; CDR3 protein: CASSQEGTSGLEKTDTQYF
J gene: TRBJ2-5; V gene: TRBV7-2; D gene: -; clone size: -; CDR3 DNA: TGTGCCAGCAGCTCAGGGGTGGGGGGTCAAGAGACCCAGTACTTC; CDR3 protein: CASSSGVGGQETQYF
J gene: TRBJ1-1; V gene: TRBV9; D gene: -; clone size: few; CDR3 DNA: TGTGCCAGCAGCGTAAAGGGAGGAACTGAAGCTTTCTTT; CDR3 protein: CASSVKGGTEAFF
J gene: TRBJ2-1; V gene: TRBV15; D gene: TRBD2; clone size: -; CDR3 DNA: TGTGCCACCAGCTTAAGCGGGGACTCCTACAATGAGCAGTTCTTC; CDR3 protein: CATSLSGDSYNEQFF
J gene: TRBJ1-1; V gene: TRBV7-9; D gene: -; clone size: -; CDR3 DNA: TGTGCCAGCAGCTTCGGGCAGCGGACGACTGAAGCTTTCTTT; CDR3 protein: CASSFGQRTTEAFF
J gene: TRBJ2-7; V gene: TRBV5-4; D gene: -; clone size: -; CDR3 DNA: TGTGCCAGCAGCACTGGCGTGACAGGCAGGACCTACGAGCAGTACTTC; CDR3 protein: CASSTGVTGRTYEQYF
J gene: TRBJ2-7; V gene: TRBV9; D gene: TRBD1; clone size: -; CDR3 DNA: TGTGCCAGCAGCGTCGCGACAGGGAATCCCTACGAGCAGTACTTC; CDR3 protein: CASSVATGNPYEQYF
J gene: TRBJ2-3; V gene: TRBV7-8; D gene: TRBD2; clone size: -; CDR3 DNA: TGTGCCAGCAGCTTAGGGGAACGGGGGGGCTTGGTTAGCCCAGATACGCAGTATTTT; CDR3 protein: CASSLGERGGLVSPDTQYF
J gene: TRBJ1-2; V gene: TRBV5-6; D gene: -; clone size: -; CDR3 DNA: TGTGCCAGCAGCTTGGAACGGCAAGGGGGCTACACCTTC; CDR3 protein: CASSLERQGGYTF
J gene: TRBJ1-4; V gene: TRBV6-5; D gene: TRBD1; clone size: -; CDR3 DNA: TGTGCCAGCAGTATCACAGGGGGAAAACTGTTTTTT; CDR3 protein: CASSITGGKLFF
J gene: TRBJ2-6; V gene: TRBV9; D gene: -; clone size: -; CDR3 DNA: TGTGCCAGCAGCGACGGGCCTACTGACTCTGGGGCCAACGTCCTGACTTTC; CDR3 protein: CASSDGPTDSGANVLTF
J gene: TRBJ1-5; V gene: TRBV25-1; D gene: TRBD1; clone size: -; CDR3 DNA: TGTGCCAGCAGTGGACAGGGGCATCAGCCCCAGCATTTT; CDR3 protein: CASSGQGHQPQHF
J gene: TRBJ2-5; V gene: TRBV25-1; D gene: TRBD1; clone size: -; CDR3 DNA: TGTGCCAGCAGTGAATTGGGGACAGAAGAGACCCAGTACTTC; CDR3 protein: CASSELGTEETQYF
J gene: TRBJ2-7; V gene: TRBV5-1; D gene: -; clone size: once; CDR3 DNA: TGCGCCAGCAGCTTGGGGGACCGGGACCATAGCGAGCAGTACTTC; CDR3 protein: CASSLGDRDHSEQYF